This T cell receptor beta chain derives from a study of OX40 agonist ivuxolimab in advanced cancers. This table comes from immunoSEQ multiplex PCR, and its TCRdb copy is limited to in-frame clones, with some not included. The sample consists of under 70,000 clones, about 85% of them appearing once. The CDR3 runs to 13 residues. V trimming: 1 base; J trimming: 9 bases; junction bases outside the gene matches: 2. Per the germline V gene, CDR1 is SGHTA and CDR2 is FQGTGA. This chain links TRBV7-3 with TRBJ1-2; TRBD1 agrees at 10 bases. This sample comprised CD4+ or CD8+ T cells sorted from blood, obtained in a trial of the OX40 agonist ivuxolimab. This clonotype was sampled from an adult with an advanced solid tumor such as melanoma, head and neck, liver or kidney cancer. In nucleotides, the CDR3 is TGTGCCAGCAGCTTAAGGGGACAGGGGAGCTACACCTTC. Its protein product is CASSLRGQGSYTF.